This TCR beta chain originates from a study of blood T cell repertoires in COVID-19. Overall study: Specimens from acute and convalescent COVID-19 originated in the United States, Italy and Spain.

Sequenced by immunoSEQ multiplex PCR; TCRdb stores in-frame clones only, minus some. Here the sample spans 190,000 or so clones, around nine tenths being singletons. CDR3 length: 17 residues. CDR1 and CDR2 from the germline V gene are SGHTA and FQGNSA. V was shortened by 2 bases and J by 2 bases, with 19 bases between the two germline ends. The TCR originated in a man aged 35 to 55 with acute or convalescent COVID-19. The sequencing sample was made of peripheral blood. The J gene is TRBJ2-7, the V gene TRBV7-2, with D possibly being TRBD2 (6 bases). In DNA, the CDR3 is TGTGCCAGCAGCTTAAGGCAGCCGGGACTCGCCCCCTACGAGCAGTACTTC. Protein sequence: CASSLRQPGLAPYEQYF.